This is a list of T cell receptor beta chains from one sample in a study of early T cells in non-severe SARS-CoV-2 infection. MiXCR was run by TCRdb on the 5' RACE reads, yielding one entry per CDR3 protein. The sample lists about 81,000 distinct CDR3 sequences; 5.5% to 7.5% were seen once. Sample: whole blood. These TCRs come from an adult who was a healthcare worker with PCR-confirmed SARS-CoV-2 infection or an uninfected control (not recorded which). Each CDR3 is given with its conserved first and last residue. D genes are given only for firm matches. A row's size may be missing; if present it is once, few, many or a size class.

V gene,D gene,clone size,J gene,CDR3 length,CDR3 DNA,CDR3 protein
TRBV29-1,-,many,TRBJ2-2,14,TGCAGCGTTGTCTCCCAGGGGTGGACCGGGGAGCTGTTTTTT,CSVVSQGWTGELFF
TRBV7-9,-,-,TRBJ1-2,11,TGTGCCAGCAGCCCCCCGCATGGCTACACCTTC,CASSPPHGYTF
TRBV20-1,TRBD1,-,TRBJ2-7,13,TGCAGTGCTGGGGACAGGGTGCACTACGAGCAGTACTTC,CSAGDRVHYEQYF
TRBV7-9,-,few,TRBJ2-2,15,TGTGCCAGCAGCTTAGCCCCCCACGACACCGGGGAGCTGTTTTTT,CASSLAPHDTGELFF
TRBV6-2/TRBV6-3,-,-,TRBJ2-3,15,TGTGCCAGCAGATTTACCGGGACTAGCACAGATACGCAGTATTTT,CASRFTGTSTDTQYF
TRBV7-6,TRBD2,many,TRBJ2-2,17,TGTGCCAGCAGCTTAGGGGTCCCTAGCGGGATCGCCGGGGAGCTGTTTTTT,CASSLGVPSGIAGELFF
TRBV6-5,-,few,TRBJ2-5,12,TGTGCCAGCAGTGCCCGGGGGGAGACCCAGTACTTC,CASSARGETQYF
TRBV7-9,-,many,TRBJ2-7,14,TGTGCCAGCAGCTCCGACGGATCATCCTACGAGCAGTACTTC,CASSSDGSSYEQYF
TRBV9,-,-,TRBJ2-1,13,TGTGCCAGCAGCGTAGCCAGGGACAATGAGCAGTTCTTC,CASSVARDNEQFF
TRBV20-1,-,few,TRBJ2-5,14,TGCAGTGCTAGGCGTTCAGGGAGGCTGGAGACCCAGTACTTC,CSARRSGRLETQYF
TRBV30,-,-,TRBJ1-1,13,TGTGCCTGGAGTGTACTCCCCTCCACTGAAGCTTTCTTT,CAWSVLPSTEAFF
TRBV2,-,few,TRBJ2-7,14,TGTGCCAGCCTCGTAGTAGACACCAGATACGAGCAGTACTTC,CASLVVDTRYEQYF
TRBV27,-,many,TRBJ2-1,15,TGTGCCAGCAGTTTACAGTTTCAGGGTGTCAATGAGCAGTTCTTC,CASSLQFQGVNEQFF
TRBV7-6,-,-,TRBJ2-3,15,TGTGCCAGCAGAAAACAGGCACTTAGCACAGATACGCAGTATTTT,CASRKQALSTDTQYF
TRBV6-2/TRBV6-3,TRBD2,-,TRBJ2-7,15,TGTGCCAGCAGTTCCCTAGCGGGGACCTCCTACGAGCAGTACTTC,CASSSLAGTSYEQYF
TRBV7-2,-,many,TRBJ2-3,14,TGTGCCAGCAGCTTAATGAGTAGCACAGAAACGCAGTATTTT,CASSLMSSTETQYF
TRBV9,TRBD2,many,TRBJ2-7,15,TGTGCCAGCAGCGTAACTAGCGGGAGCGACTACGAGCAGTACTTC,CASSVTSGSDYEQYF
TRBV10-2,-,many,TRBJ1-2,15,TGCGCCAGCAGTGAGACTTCGGGACACGTCTCTGGCTACACCTTC,CASSETSGHVSGYTF
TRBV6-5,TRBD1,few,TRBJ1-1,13,TGTGCCAGCAGGACAGGGAGAAACACTGAAGCTTTCTTT,CASRTGRNTEAFF
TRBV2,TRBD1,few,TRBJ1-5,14,TGTGCCAGCACTGGGACAGGGGGCAATCAGCCCCAGCATTTT,CASTGTGGNQPQHF
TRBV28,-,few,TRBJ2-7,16,TGTGCCAGCAGTCCGCTGATAAGACAAACCTCCTACGAGCAGTACTTC,CASSPLIRQTSYEQYF
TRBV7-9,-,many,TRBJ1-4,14,TGTGCCAGCAGCCTCCCGGGACTTAATGAAAAACTGTTTTTT,CASSLPGLNEKLFF
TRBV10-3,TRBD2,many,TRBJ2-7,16,TGTGCCATCAGTACAAAACGGGGGGAGCGGTCCTACGAGCAGTACTTC,CAISTKRGERSYEQYF
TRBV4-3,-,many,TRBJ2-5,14,TGCGCCAGCAGCCAGAACCGGGCTCAAGAGACCCAGTACTTC,CASSQNRAQETQYF
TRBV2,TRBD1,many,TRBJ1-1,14,TGTGCCAGCAGCCCGGGACAGGGAGGAACTGAAGCTTTCTTT,CASSPGQGGTEAFF
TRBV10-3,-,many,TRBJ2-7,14,TGTGCCATCAGTGTGAGTCAGGGGACCTACGAGCAGTACTTC,CAISVSQGTYEQYF
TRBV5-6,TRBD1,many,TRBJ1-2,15,TGTGCCAGCAGCTTGGCCGGACAGGCCCCGAGCGGCTACACCTTC,CASSLAGQAPSGYTF
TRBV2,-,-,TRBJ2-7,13,TGTGCCAGCAAAATGCATGCTAGCTACGAGCAGTACTTC,CASKMHASYEQYF
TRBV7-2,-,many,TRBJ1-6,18,TGTGCCAGCAGCCGGTGGCTCCGGGATCATGATGCAAATTCACCCCTCCACTTT,CASSRWLRDHDANSPLHF
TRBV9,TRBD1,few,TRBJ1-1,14,TGTGCCAGCAGCGGGGGACAGAAGAACACTGAAGCTTTCTTT,CASSGGQKNTEAFF
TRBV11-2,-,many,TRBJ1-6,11,TGTGCCAGCAGCCCGGGTGGTCCCCTCCACTTT,CASSPGGPLHF
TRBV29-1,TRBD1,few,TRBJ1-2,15,TGCAGCGTCGGACAGGAAGGGCGAACTAACTATGGCTACACCTTC,CSVGQEGRTNYGYTF
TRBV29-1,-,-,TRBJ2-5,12,TGCAGCGTGGCGCCTAGCGTTGAGACCCAGTACTTC,CSVAPSVETQYF
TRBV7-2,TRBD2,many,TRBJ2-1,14,TGTGCCAGCCAAACCCAGGCGGGAGGGGTTTACCATTTCTTC,CASQTQAGGVYHFF
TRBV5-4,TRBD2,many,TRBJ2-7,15,TGTGCCAGCAGAGACGCTAGCGGGGGAACCTACGAGCAGTACTTC,CASRDASGGTYEQYF
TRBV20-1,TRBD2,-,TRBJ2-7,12,TGCAGTGCTATGGGGGGGTCTCGAGAGCAGTACTTC,CSAMGGSREQYF
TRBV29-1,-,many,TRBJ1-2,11,TGCAGCGTTGGGGCAGCCGGTGGCTACACCTTC,CSVGAAGGYTF
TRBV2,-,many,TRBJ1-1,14,TGTGCCAGCAGCGCTGTGGGGGGAGGCACTGAAGCTTTCTTT,CASSAVGGGTEAFF
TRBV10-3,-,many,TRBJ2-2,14,TGTGCCATCAGTTTACAGACGAACACCGGGGAGCTGTTTTTT,CAISLQTNTGELFF
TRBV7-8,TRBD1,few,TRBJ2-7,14,TGTGCCAGCAGTCAGGGGACAGGGGGCTACGAGCAGTACTTC,CASSQGTGGYEQYF
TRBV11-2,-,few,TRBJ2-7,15,TGTGCCAGCAGCTTAGATACGGACGCCCCCTACGAGCAGTACTTC,CASSLDTDAPYEQYF
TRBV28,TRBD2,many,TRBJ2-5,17,TGTGCCAGCAGTTTTCCTAGCGGGGGGATGTACCAAGAGACCCAGTACTTC,CASSFPSGGMYQETQYF
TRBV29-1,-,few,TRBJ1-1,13,TGCAGCGTCCATCAGACACAGAACACTGAAGCTTTCTTT,CSVHQTQNTEAFF
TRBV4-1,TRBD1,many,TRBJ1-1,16,TGCGCCAGCAGCCAAGTATTGGGACAGAAGAACACTGAAGCTTTCTTT,CASSQVLGQKNTEAFF
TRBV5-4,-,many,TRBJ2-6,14,TGTGCCAGCAGCGGGATTCCTGGGGCCAACGTCCTGACTTTC,CASSGIPGANVLTF
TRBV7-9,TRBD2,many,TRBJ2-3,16,TGTGCCAGCAGTCCCCGGGGGAGCGCGGGAGGTGGCACGCAGTATTTT,CASSPRGSAGGGTQYF